This TCR beta chain appears in the sequencing data of a study of human T cells and chemical hapten exposure. On the study more broadly: Patch tests put 0.01% DPC on the upper back, and the results were checked at 6 days. Broader study findings: TCRs above 1 in 1000 frequency did not change with DPC sensitization.

Stated time point: patch test 1, 2 weeks after DPC sensitization. Indicated treatment: therapeutic diphenylcyclopropenone sensitization with weekly scalp DPC. Participating donors were patients with alopecia, aged 18 to 70 years, considered appropriate candidates for DPC. Points on this clonotype: Its target is unknown.

Library preparation tagged each individual cDNA molecule with a unique molecular identifier. In TCRdb, the RACE reads were re-called with MiXCR into one record per CDR3 protein. The sample records more than 100,000 distinct CDR3 sequences, about an eighth being singletons. CDR3 length: 14 residues. CDR1 and CDR2 from the germline V gene are MNHEY and SVGAGI. With V trimmed by 5 bases and J by 1 base, 3 bases remained unmatched. The genes are TRBV6-5 and TRBJ1-1; 8 bases map to TRBD1. The clonotype originates from a man between 18 and 29 years old with alopecia areata. Some clones in this sample may be carry-over from other donors' samples. The specimen was whole blood, collected in connection with sensitization to the hapten diphenylcyclopropenone (DPC). CDR3 in amino acids: CASSPGGANTEAFF. For the CDR3, the DNA is TGTGCCAGCAGTCCAGGGGGCGCGAACACTGAAGCTTTCTTT.